This TCR beta chain appears in the sequencing data of a study of type 1 regulatory T cells. TCRdb reanalysed the reads using MiXCR and keeps one entry per CDR3 protein. This table holds approximately 45,000 distinct CDR3 sequences, 9% to 15% found once. A note on this clonotype: Its antigen is undetermined.

The receptor was isolated from a human donor in good health. Material: cultured non-Tr1 T cells, either the whole culture or a sorted T cell fraction (not recorded which).

The CDR3 sequence: CASSLEGTQYF. The DNA for the CDR3 is TGTGCCAGCAGCTTAGAAGGGACCCAGTACTTC. This chain connects TRBV11-2 to TRBJ2-5, with no clear D. Looked up from germline, CDR1 is SGHAT and CDR2 is FQNNGV. The CDR3 consists of 11 residues. The V end was cut by 0 bases, the J end by 7 bases, with 3 bases between. Based on the CDR3 plus reference TRBV11-2 and TRBJ2-5, the full variable domain is EAGVAQSPRYKIIEKRQSVAFWCNPISGHATLYWYQQILGQGPKLLIQFQNNGVVDDSQLPKDRFSAERLKGVDSTLKIQPAKLEDSAVYLCASSLEGTQYFGPGTRLLVL.